The 25 T cell receptor beta chains reported below all come from one sample, sequenced in a study of siplizumab effects on memory and regulatory T cells. Libraries were prepared by immunoSEQ multiplex PCR; TCRdb keeps only in-frame clonotypes and omits some of them. The sample gives 90,000 to 110,000 clones, around 93% of which show up once; less than 0.35% is in the top ten. Sequencing was carried out using CD4+ T cells sorted from blood. The receptors originated from a human donor in good health.

The J gene is TRBJ2-7, the V gene TRBV6-5; D remains unclear. V lost 0 bases and J lost 5, with 11 bases in between. The CDR3 has 14 amino acids. CDR1 and CDR2 (germline): MNHEY, SVGAGI. The DNA of the CDR3 is TGTGCCAGCAGTTACTCGTGGGTTGCGGACGAGCAGTACTTC. The encoded protein is CASSYSWVADEQYF.

About this clone: It is unclear where the CDR3 begins or ends on the DNA, so no DNA is shown, and the CDR3 is as TCRdb lists it. The chain employs TRBV29-1 and TRBJ1-1; TRBD1, the table's D call, was not compared with the DNA. The CDR3 is 12 residues long, ends included. Germline-derived CDR1 and CDR2 are SQVTM and ANQGSEA. CDR3 amino acids: CSVASGTGISIF.

A note on this clone: Sequence at one end of the junction differs from germline and may be a read error. This chain connects TRBV7-7 to TRBJ2-5; no clear D. This CDR3 is 12 amino acids long. Germline loops: CDR1 SSHAT, CDR2 FNYEAQ (reference sequence). CDR3 sequence reads: CASSLLDQTQYF. The DNA of the CDR3 is TGTGCTAGCAGCCTTCTCGATCAGACCCAGTACTTC.

In nucleotides, the CDR3 is TGTGCCAGCAGCTTAGTATCCGGAGGACAGGGGTTGGAGACCCAGTACTTC. Its translation is CASSLVSGGQGLETQYF. The chain joins TRBV7-8 to TRBJ2-5; 9 bases are shared with TRBD1. Looked up from germline, CDR1 is SGHVS and CDR2 is FQNEAQ. With V trimmed by 1 base and J by 5 bases, 11 bases remained unmatched. The CDR3 has 17 residues.

This clone is a singleton in its sample. The CDR3 DNA is TGTGCCAGCAGTGCCGATCAGGGGGCAGGGGGCTACACCTTC. Protein: CASSADQGAGGYTF. The chain employs TRBV6-1 and TRBJ1-2; 8 bases are shared with TRBD1. In germline, CDR1 is MNHNS, CDR2 SASEGT. This CDR3 is built from 14 residues. J lost 8 bases, V lost 4 bases, and 9 bases had no gene match.

This clone has just one count. The chain links TRBV9 to TRBJ1-3; TRBD1 is a possible D gene (6 bases). V was trimmed by 3 bases and J by 3 bases, leaving 13 bases between them. Germline CDR1 and CDR2: SGDLS and YYNGEE. This CDR3 has 15 residues. The CDR3 is CASSGPGQRGNTIYF. The CDR3 bases are TGTGCCAGCAGCGGACCGGGACAACGTGGAAACACCATATATTTT. Together with reference TRBV9 and TRBJ1-3, the CDR3 gives the full variable domain: DSGVTQTPKHLITATGQRVTLRCSPRSGDLSVYWYQQSLDQGLQFLIQYYNGEERAKGNILERFSAQQFPDLHSELNLSSLELGDSALYFCASSGPGQRGNTIYFGEGSWLTVV.

The rearrangement joins TRBV5-1 to TRBJ2-7; 12 bases fit TRBD2. CDR1 SGHRS and CDR2 YFSETQ come from the germline V gene. The CDR3 runs 18 residues. Germline trimming cut 0 bases from V and 6 bases from J; bases unmatched to any gene: 13. The CDR3 sequence is CASSLALSSGRDRLEQYF. CDR3 DNA sequence: TGCGCCAGCAGCTTGGCGCTTTCTAGCGGGAGGGATCGTCTCGAGCAGTACTTC.

The chain uses TRBV2 and TRBJ2-2; tentative D call: TRBD2 (6 bases). With 6 bases removed from V and 2 bases from J, the gap between germline ends came to 19 bases. Germline V gene sequence: CDR1 SNHLY, CDR2 FYNNEI. The CDR3 has 17 residues. For the CDR3, the DNA is TGTGCCAGCAGGAATGGGTTCTTCGGGGGTAACACCGGGGAGCTGTTTTTT. Amino acid sequence: CASRNGFFGGNTGELFF.

The J gene is TRBJ2-3, the V gene TRBV2; 13 bases line up with TRBD2. Trimming at V came to 7 bases and at J to 7 bases, leaving 8 bases not matched to a gene. CDR1 is SNHLY, CDR2 FYNNEI, per germline. The length of the CDR3 is 15 residues. CDR3 sequence reads: CASNQLAGGPNTQYF. The CDR3 region has the DNA TGTGCCAGCAACCAACTAGCGGGGGGGCCAAATACGCAGTATTTT. The whole variable domain, filled in from reference TRBV2 and TRBJ2-3, reads EPEVTQTPSHQVTQMGQEVILRCVPISNHLYFYWYRQILGQKVEFLVSFYNNEISEKSEIFDDQFSVERPDGSNFTLKIRSTKLEDSAMYFCASNQLAGGPNTQYFGPGTRLTVL.

The rearrangement links TRBV5-1 to TRBJ1-1, with D perhaps matching TRBD1 (6 bases). The CDR3 has 14 residues. V lost 4 bases, J lost 2 bases, and 12 bases lay in between. Germline V gene data show CDR1 as SGHRS and CDR2 as YFSETQ. In nucleotides, the CDR3 is TGCGCCAGCAGCCTACAGGGTCCCAACACTGAAGCTTTCTTT. Residues: CASSLQGPNTEAFF. Full variable domain (remainder filled in from reference TRBV5-1 and TRBJ1-1): KAGVTQTPRYLIKTRGQQVTLSCSPISGHRSVSWYQQTPGQGLQFLFEYFSETQRNKGNFPGRFSGRQFSNSRSEMNVSTLELGDSALYLCASSLQGPNTEAFFGQGTRLTVV.

This clone appeared once. This CDR3 reads CASSRGTGTYEQYF. The DNA of the CDR3 is TGTGCCAGCAGCCGCGGGACAGGGACCTACGAGCAGTACTTC. The chain recombines TRBV14 with TRBJ2-7, with TRBD1 matching over 9 bases. Germline CDR1 is SGHDN and CDR2 is FVKESK. With V trimmed by 4 bases and J by 2 bases, 3 bases remained unmatched. The length of the CDR3 is 14 residues.

The rearrangement links TRBV6-6 to TRBJ1-1; 7 bases line up with TRBD1. This CDR3 is 15 amino acids long. Unmatched junction bases numbered 8, after V lost 6 bases and J lost 1 base. CDR1 is MNHNY and CDR2 is SVGAGI in the germline V gene (reference sequence). DNA of the CDR3: TGTGCCAGCAGCCAACACCAGGGGGGGAACACTGAAGCTTTCTTT. It yields the protein CASSQHQGGNTEAFF.

The V gene is TRBV4-1, the J gene TRBJ2-1; the match to TRBD1 covers 8 bases. The V segment lost 4 bases and the J segment 2 bases; nucleotides outside the gene matches: 7. CDR3 length: 16 amino acids. Germline CDR1 is MGHRA and CDR2 is YSYEKL. The CDR3 nucleotides read TGCGCCAGCAGCCCACGAGACAGGGGAACCTACAATGAGCAGTTCTTC. This gives the protein CASSPRDRGTYNEQFF.

The gene calls are TRBV30 and TRBJ1-2, with a tentative D call TRBD1 (5 bases). V was shortened by 5 bases and J by 4 bases, with 11 bases between the two germline ends. Germline V gene lookup returns CDR1 GTSNPN and CDR2 SVGIG (reference sequence). This CDR3 is built from 12 residues. The CDR3 protein is CAWSGTFYGYTF. Written as DNA, the CDR3 is TGTGCCTGGTCCGGGACCTTCTATGGCTACACCTTC.

The gene calls are TRBV13 and TRBJ2-7, with D perhaps TRBD1 (5 bases). Germline values: CDR1 PRHDT, CDR2 FYEKMQ (reference sequence). V lost 0 bases and J 1 base, leaving 7 bases between the germline ends. There are 14 residues in the CDR3. The DNA of the CDR3 is TGTGCCAGCAGCTTAGGCAGGGTTTCCTACGAGCAGTACTTC. Translated: CASSLGRVSYEQYF.

V and J are TRBV30 and TRBJ2-3; D gene ambiguous. The germline gives CDR1 GTSNPN, CDR2 SVGIG (reference sequence). With 0 bases removed from V and 4 bases from J, the gap between germline ends came to 5 bases. The CDR3 runs to 12 residues. CDR3 amino acids: CAWSVYADTQYF. CDR3 nucleotide sequence: TGTGCCTGGAGTGTCTATGCAGATACGCAGTATTTT.

The count of this clone is one. The chain links TRBV4-1 to TRBJ1-1; D is uncertain. Looked up from germline, CDR1 is MGHRA and CDR2 is YSYEKL. CDR3 length equals 15 residues. Trimming removed 3 bases from V and 1 base from J, with 12 bases in between. The CDR3 DNA follows: TGCGCCAGCAGCCATTGGGGTGGAGGGAACACTGAAGCTTTCTTT. Its protein is CASSHWGGGNTEAFF.

The table lists this clone with a count of one. The chain combines TRBV5-1 with TRBJ2-2; D possibly corresponds to TRBD2 (7 bases). Trimming cost V 7 bases and J 0 bases, with 13 bases left between them. The CDR3 runs 15 residues. CDR1 and CDR2 from the germline V gene are SGHRS and YFSETQ. The CDR3 bases are TGCGCCAGCTCTACGGGGGGCGCGAACACCGGGGAGCTGTTTTTT. This translates into CASSTGGANTGELFF.

The genes are TRBV10-3 and TRBJ2-7; the D is unclear. Per the germline V gene, CDR1 is ENHRY and CDR2 is SYGVKD. Trimming pared 1 base from V and 2 bases from J, leaving 3 bases between. The CDR3 covers 12 residues. CDR3 amino acids: CAISEFAYEQYF. CDR3 sequence (DNA): TGTGCCATCAGTGAGTTTGCCTACGAGCAGTACTTC.

The chain employs TRBV30 and TRBJ1-2; no clear D gene. CDR1 GTSNPN and CDR2 SVGIG come from the germline V gene (reference sequence). The CDR3 sequence is 12 residues long. Trimming left V 2 bases short and J 1 base short, with 5 bases between. DNA of the CDR3: TGTGCCTGGAGTCAGATTAACTATGGCTACACCTTC. Its translation is CAWSQINYGYTF. Full variable domain (missing parts from reference TRBV30 and TRBJ1-2): SQTIHQWPATLVQPVGSPLSLECTVEGTSNPNLYWYRQAAGRGLQLLFYSVGIGQISSEVPQNLSASRPQDRQFILSSKKLLLSDSGFYLCAWSQINYGYTFGSGTRLTVV.

This chain uses TRBV7-9 with TRBJ1-3; D is possibly TRBD1 (6 bases). V lost 5 bases and J 7 bases, leaving 15 bases between the germline ends. This CDR3 has 14 amino acids. Germline CDR1 SEHNR, CDR2 FQNEAQ (reference sequence). CDR3 residues: CASSPRRGGNTIYF. The CDR3 DNA reads TGTGCCAGCAGCCCCAGGAGAGGGGGGAACACCATATATTTT.

This chain joins TRBV5-6 and TRBJ1-3, with 7 bases identical to TRBD1. Unmatched junction bases numbered 11, after V lost 3 bases and J lost 2 bases. The CDR3 is 17 amino acids. Germline V lookup: CDR1 SGHDT, CDR2 YYEEEE. CDR3 sequence: CASSSGGTVGPGNTIYF. In nucleotides, the CDR3 is TGTGCCAGCAGCTCGGGGGGGACAGTAGGGCCTGGAAACACCATATATTTT.

With respect to this clone: This same CDR3 is encoded by further DNA sequences in the sample. The chain couples TRBV5-1 to TRBJ1-3; D possibly corresponds to TRBD1 (6 bases). The V end lost 7 bases, the J end lost 2 bases, and 13 bases lay between the germline ends. The length of the CDR3 is 14 residues. Per germline, CDR1 SGHRS and CDR2 YFSETQ. The CDR3 is CASSPGQAGNTIYF. CDR3 DNA sequence: TGCGCCAGCTCTCCGGGACAAGCTGGAAACACCATATATTTT.

The CDR3 nucleotides read TGTGCCAGCAGTGCCCGGCTCGGGATGAACACTGAAGCTTTCTTT. Translation gives CASSARLGMNTEAFF. V gene TRBV6-1 combines with J gene TRBJ1-1; no definite D call. V lost 4 bases, J lost 0 bases, and 12 bases lay in between. The CDR3 contains 15 residues. The V gene's germline CDR1 is MNHNS and CDR2 SASEGT.

The V call is TRBV14, the J call TRBJ2-3; a possible D gene is TRBD1 (5 bases). The CDR3 runs to 15 residues. Germline CDR1 reads SGHDN; CDR2 reads FVKESK. Trimming took 3 bases from V and 2 from J, leaving 12 bases between them. CDR3 amino acids: CASSQHLGPTDTQYF. CDR3 bases: TGTGCCAGCAGCCAGCACCTGGGGCCCACAGATACGCAGTATTTT.